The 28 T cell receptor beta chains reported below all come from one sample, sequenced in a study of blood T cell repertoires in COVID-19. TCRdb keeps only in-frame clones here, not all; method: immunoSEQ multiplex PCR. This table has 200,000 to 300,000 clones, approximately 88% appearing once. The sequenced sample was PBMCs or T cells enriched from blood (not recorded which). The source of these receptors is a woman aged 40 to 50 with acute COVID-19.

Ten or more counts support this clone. CDR3 region: CASSLAGNTGELFF. Here the CDR3 DNA reads TGTGCCAGCAGCCTAGCGGGAAACACCGGGGAGCTGTTTTTT. This rearrangement joins TRBV2 to TRBJ2-2; 9 positions match TRBD2. In germline, CDR1 is SNHLY, CDR2 FYNNEI. The junction had 1 base not matched to a gene; V was cut back by 6 bases and J by 2 bases. The CDR3 spans 14 residues.

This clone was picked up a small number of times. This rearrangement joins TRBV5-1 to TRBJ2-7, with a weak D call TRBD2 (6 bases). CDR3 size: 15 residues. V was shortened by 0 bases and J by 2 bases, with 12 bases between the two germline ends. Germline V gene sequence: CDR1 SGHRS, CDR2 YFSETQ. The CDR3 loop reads CASSLAAGSTYEQYF. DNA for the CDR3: TGCGCCAGCAGCTTGGCTGCCGGGAGTACCTACGAGCAGTACTTC.

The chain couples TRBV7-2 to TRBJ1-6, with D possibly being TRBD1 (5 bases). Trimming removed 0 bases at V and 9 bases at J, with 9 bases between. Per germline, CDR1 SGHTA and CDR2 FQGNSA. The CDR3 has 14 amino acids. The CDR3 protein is CASSLAVGPSPLHF. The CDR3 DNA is TGTGCCAGCAGCTTAGCGGTGGGGCCTTCACCCCTCCACTTT.

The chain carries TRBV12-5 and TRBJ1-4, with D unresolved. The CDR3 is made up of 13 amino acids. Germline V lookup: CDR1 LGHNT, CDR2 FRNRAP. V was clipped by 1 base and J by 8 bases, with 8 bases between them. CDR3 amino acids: CASGLEIREKLFF. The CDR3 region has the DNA TGTGCTAGTGGTTTGGAAATACGGGAAAAACTGTTTTTT.

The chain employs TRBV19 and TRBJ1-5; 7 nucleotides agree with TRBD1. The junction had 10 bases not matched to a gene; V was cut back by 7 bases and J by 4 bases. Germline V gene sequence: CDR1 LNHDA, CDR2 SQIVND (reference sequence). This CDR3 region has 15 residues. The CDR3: CASKDSDRPNQPQHF. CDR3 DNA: TGTGCCAGTAAAGACTCGGACAGGCCTAATCAGCCCCAGCATTTT.

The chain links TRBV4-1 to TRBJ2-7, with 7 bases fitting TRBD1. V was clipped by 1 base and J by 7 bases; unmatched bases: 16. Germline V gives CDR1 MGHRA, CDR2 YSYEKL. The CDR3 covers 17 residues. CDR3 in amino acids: CASSQGVGGGAREEQYF. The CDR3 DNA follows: TGCGCCAGCAGCCAAGGGGTAGGGGGCGGTGCACGGGAAGAGCAGTACTTC.

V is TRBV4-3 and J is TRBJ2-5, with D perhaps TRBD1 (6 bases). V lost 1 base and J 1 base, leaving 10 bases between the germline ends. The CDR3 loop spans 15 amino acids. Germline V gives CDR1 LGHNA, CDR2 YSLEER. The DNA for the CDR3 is TGCGCCAGCAGCCAAGGGCAGGGGCCCCAAGAGACCCAGTACTTC. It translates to CASSQGQGPQETQYF.

This chain's CDR3 is CASSLDAGGYGYTF. CDR3 nucleotide sequence: TGTGCCAGCAGCTTAGACGCAGGGGGATATGGCTACACCTTC. This chain links TRBV7-9 with TRBJ1-2, with TRBD1 matching over 7 bases. The germline CDR1 and CDR2 sequences are SEHNR and FQNEAQ (reference sequence). The trim removed 1 base at V and 5 bases at J, leaving 4 bases unmatched. This CDR3 comprises 14 residues.

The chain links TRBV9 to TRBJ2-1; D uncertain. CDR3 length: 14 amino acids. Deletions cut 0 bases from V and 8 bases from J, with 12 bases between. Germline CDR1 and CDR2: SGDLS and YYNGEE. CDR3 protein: CASSVDGLGDEQFF. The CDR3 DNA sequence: TGTGCCAGCAGCGTAGATGGATTGGGCGATGAGCAGTTCTTC.

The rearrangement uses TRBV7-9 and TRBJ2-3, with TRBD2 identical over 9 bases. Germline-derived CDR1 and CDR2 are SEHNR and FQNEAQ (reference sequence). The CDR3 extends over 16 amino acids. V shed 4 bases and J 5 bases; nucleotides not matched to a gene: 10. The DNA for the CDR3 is TGTGCCAGCAGCTCCGTCCAGCGGGGGGTGGGAGATACGCAGTATTTT. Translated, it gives CASSSVQRGVGDTQYF.

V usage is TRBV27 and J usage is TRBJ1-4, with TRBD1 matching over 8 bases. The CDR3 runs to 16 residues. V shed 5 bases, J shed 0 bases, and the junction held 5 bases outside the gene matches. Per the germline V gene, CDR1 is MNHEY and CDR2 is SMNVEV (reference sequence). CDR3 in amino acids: CASSPWTGPTNEKLFF. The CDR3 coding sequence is TGTGCCAGCAGTCCCTGGACAGGGCCAACTAATGAAAAACTGTTTTTT.

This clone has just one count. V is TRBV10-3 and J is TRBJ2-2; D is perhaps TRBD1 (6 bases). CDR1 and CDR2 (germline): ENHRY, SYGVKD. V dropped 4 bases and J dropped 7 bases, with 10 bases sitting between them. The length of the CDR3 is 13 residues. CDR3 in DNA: TGTGCCATCAGTGCGGCAGGGGTCGGGGAGCTGTTTTTT. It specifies CAISAAGVGELFF.

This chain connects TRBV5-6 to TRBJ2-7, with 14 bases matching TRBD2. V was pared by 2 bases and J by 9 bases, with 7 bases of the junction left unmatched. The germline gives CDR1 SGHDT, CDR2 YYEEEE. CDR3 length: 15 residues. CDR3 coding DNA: TGTGCCAGCAGCTTTCGGACTAGCGGGAGGCAGGCGCAGTACGTC. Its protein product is CASSFRTSGRQAQYV.

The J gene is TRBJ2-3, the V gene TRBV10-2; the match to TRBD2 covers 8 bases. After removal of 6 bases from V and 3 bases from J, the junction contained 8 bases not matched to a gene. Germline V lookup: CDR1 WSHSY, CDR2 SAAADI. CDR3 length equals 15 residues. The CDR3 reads CASSGRVGGTDTQYF. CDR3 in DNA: TGCGCCAGCAGCGGGAGGGTGGGGGGAACAGATACGCAGTATTTT.

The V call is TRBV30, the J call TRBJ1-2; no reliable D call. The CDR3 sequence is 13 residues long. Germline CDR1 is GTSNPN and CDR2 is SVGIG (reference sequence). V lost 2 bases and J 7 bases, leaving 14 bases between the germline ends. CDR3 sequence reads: CAWSPIGRGGYTF. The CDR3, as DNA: TGTGCCTGGAGTCCCATCGGGAGAGGTGGCTACACCTTC.

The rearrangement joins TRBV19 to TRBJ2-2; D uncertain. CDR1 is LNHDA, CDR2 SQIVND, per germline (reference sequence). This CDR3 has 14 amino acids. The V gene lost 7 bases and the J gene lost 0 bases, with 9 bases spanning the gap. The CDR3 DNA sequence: TGTGCCAGTACACGCGGCGCGAACACCGGGGAGCTGTTTTTT. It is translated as CASTRGANTGELFF.

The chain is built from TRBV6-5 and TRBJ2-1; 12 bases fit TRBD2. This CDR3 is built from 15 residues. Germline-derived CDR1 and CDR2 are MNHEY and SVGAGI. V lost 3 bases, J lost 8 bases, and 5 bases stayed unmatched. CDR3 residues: CASSYQTSGSYEQFF. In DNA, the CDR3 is TGTGCCAGCAGTTATCAGACTAGCGGGAGCTATGAGCAGTTCTTC.

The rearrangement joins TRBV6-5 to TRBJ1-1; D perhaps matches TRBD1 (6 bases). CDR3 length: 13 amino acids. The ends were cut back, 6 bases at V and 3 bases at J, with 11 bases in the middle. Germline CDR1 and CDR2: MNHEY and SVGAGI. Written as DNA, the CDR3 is TGTGCCAGCAGCATGACAGGATACACTGAAGCTTTCTTT. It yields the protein CASSMTGYTEAFF.

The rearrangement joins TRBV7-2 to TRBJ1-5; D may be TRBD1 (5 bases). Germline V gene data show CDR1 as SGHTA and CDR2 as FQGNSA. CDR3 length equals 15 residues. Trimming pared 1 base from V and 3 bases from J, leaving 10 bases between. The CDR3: CASSLGFGANQPQHF. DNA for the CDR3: TGTGCCAGCAGCTTAGGGTTTGGGGCCAATCAGCCCCAGCATTTT.

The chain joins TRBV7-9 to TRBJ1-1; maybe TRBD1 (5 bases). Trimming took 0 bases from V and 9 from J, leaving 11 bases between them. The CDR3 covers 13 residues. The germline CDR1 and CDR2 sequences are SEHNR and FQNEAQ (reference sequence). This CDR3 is CASSLAVMGQAFF. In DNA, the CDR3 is TGTGCCAGCAGCTTAGCGGTAATGGGGCAAGCTTTCTTT.

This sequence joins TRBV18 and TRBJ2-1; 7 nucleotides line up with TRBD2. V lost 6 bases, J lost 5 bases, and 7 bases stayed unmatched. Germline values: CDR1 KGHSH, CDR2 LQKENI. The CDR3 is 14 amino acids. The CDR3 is CASSQSGTDNEQFF. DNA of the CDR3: TGTGCCAGCTCCCAAAGCGGGACCGACAATGAGCAGTTCTTC.

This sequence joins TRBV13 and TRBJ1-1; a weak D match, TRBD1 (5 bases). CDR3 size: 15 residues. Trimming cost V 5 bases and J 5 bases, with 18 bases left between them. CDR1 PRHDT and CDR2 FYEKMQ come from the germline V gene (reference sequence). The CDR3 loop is CASSGGAPRLTEAFF. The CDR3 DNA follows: TGTGCCAGCAGCGGAGGGGCTCCGAGGTTAACTGAAGCTTTCTTT.

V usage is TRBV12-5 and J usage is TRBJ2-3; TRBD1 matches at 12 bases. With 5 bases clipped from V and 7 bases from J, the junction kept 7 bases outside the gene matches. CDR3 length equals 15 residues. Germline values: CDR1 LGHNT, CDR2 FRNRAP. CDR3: CASGKGTGGENTQYF. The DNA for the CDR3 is TGTGCTAGTGGTAAAGGGACAGGGGGCGAGAATACGCAGTATTTT.

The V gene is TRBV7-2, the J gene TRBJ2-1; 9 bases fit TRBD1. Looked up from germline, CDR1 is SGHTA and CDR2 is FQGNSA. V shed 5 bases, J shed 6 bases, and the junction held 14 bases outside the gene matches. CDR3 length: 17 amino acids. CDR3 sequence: CASSRRGGQGTPNEQFF. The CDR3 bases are TGTGCCAGCAGCCGCCGTGGGGGACAGGGCACCCCCAATGAGCAGTTCTTC.

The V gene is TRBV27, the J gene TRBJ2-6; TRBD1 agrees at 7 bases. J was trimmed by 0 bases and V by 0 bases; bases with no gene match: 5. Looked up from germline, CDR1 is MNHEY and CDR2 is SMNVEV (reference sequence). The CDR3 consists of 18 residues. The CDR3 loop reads CASSLSSPGGSGANVLTF. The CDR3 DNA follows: TGTGCCAGCAGTTTATCGTCCCCAGGGGGCTCTGGGGCCAACGTCCTGACTTTC.

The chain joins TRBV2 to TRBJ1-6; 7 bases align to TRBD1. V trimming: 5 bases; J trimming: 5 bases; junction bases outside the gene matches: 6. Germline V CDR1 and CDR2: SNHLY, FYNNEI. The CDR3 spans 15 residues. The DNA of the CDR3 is TGTGCCAGCAGTAAACAGGGGCCGAATAATTCACCCCTCCACTTT. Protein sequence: CASSKQGPNNSPLHF.

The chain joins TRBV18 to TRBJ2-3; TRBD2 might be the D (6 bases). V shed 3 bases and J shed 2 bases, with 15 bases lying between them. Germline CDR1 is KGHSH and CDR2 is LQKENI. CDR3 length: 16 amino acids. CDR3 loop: CASSPGRGTYTDTQYF. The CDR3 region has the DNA TGTGCCAGCTCACCGGGACGGGGGACTTACACAGATACGCAGTATTTT.

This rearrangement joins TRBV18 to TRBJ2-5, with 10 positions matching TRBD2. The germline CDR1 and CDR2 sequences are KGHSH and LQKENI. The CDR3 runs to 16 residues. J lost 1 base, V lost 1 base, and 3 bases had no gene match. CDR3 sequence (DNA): TGTGCCAGCTCACCACTAGCGGGGGGAGCCCAAGAGACCCAGTACTTC. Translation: CASSPLAGGAQETQYF.